The clone carrying this T cell receptor beta chain is deemed medium-sized. What it recognizes is unknown. The data were obtained in a study of OX40 agonist ivuxolimab in advanced cancers. Study summary: Dose-escalation patients were diagnosed with hepatocellular carcinoma, melanoma, renal cell cancer or head and neck cancer. General observations from the study: Blood T cells, both CD4+ and CD8+, expanded clonally by week 6 at 0.1 to 3.0 mg/kg.

TCRdb's table, derived via immunoSEQ multiplex PCR, lists solely in-frame clones and lacks some. In the table there are about 69,000 clones, around 91% of which are singletons. With 3 bases removed from V and 8 bases from J, the gap between germline ends came to 16 bases. Germline-derived CDR1 and CDR2 are LGHNA and YSLEER. The CDR3 covers 15 residues. This chain uses TRBV4-3 with TRBJ2-2, with D perhaps assigned TRBD1 or TRBD2 (5 bases each). The sequencing used CD4+ or CD8+ T cells sorted from blood, collected in a trial of the OX40 agonist ivuxolimab. The TCR originated in an adult with an advanced solid tumor such as melanoma, head and neck, liver or kidney cancer. In DNA form, the CDR3 reads TGCGCCAGCAGCCAGGGACCTACAACCGGAGGGGAGCTGTTTTTT. This sequence encodes CASSQGPTTGGELFF.